The 32 T cell receptor beta chains listed next were all sequenced from one sample in a study of blood T cell repertoires in COVID-19. Sequenced by immunoSEQ multiplex PCR; TCRdb stores in-frame clones only, minus some. The repertoire holds about 230,000 clones, with around 88% as singletons. The sequenced sample consisted of PBMCs or T cells enriched from blood (not recorded which). Every receptor here comes from a middle-aged woman with acute COVID-19.

CDR3 in amino acids: CASSFTLKEQYV. The CDR3 nucleotides read TGTGCCAGCAGCTTCACCCTAAAGGAGCAGTACGTC. The chain uses TRBV5-6 and TRBJ2-7; D is undetermined. CDR3 length: 12 residues. Germline V gene lookup returns CDR1 SGHDT and CDR2 YYEEEE. Trimming stripped 2 bases from V and 7 bases from J, with 10 bases between.

The chain employs TRBV9 and TRBJ2-5; D is ambiguous. Germline V CDR1 and CDR2: SGDLS, YYNGEE. The CDR3 totals 14 residues. The V gene lost 0 bases and the J gene lost 5 bases, with 11 bases spanning the gap. The DNA of the CDR3 is TGTGCCAGCAGCGTAGCCGGCCTAGTGGAGACCCAGTACTTC. Its protein is CASSVAGLVETQYF.

V gene TRBV2 combines with J gene TRBJ1-2, with TRBD1 identical over 9 bases. Trimming at V came to 7 bases and at J to 4 bases, leaving 10 bases not matched to a gene. The CDR3 spans 15 residues. Germline V gene lookup returns CDR1 SNHLY and CDR2 FYNNEI. CDR3 in DNA: TGTGCCAGCACCCTGGGACAGGGTTCAATCTATGGCTACACCTTC. This codes for CASTLGQGSIYGYTF.

The chain recombines TRBV3-1 (or the pseudogene TRBV3-2) with TRBJ1-2; D remains unclear. This CDR3 has 14 residues. The V gene lost 2 bases and the J gene lost 3 bases, with 10 bases spanning the gap. Germline CDR1 is LGHDT and CDR2 is YNNKEL (reference sequence). The CDR3 spells CASSQYGGDYGYTF. Here the CDR3 DNA reads TGTGCCAGCAGCCAATACGGAGGTGACTATGGCTACACCTTC.

J is TRBJ1-3 and V is TRBV19; D perhaps matches TRBD1 (5 bases). CDR1 is LNHDA and CDR2 is SQIVND in the germline V gene (reference sequence). The germline V and J ends were trimmed by 5 bases and 0 bases, with 11 bases remaining between them. The CDR3 extends over 15 amino acids. CDR3 in DNA: TGTGCCAGTAGTTCGGGACTCAGCTCTGGAAACACCATATATTTT. As protein: CASSSGLSSGNTIYF.

J is TRBJ2-7 and V is TRBV11-2; weak D call: TRBD1 (5 bases). The length of the CDR3 is 15 residues. Germline CDR1 reads SGHAT; CDR2 reads FQNNGV. The germline V and J ends were trimmed by 0 bases and 1 base, with 10 bases remaining between them. This CDR3 is CASSLDSGFSYEQYF. CDR3 bases: TGTGCCAGCAGCTTAGATTCAGGGTTTTCCTACGAGCAGTACTTC.

The CDR3 region has the DNA TGTGCCAGCAGCAGGGGACTAGCGGGAGGGACTCAAGAGACCCAGTACTTC. Amino acid sequence: CASSRGLAGGTQETQYF. This chain joins TRBV5-5 and TRBJ2-5; TRBD2 matches at 16 bases. Germline assignment: CDR1 SGHKS and CDR2 YYEKEE (reference sequence). The CDR3 length is 17 residues. Germline trimming cut 4 bases from V and 2 bases from J; bases unmatched to any gene: 5.

The CDR3 nucleotides are TGCAGTGCTGAGGCCACCCGGGGCTACACCTTC. Translated, it gives CSAEATRGYTF. This rearrangement joins TRBV20-1 to TRBJ1-2; D is unclear. This CDR3 spans 11 amino acids. The germline V and J ends were trimmed by 5 bases and 8 bases, with 12 bases remaining between them. Germline CDR1 reads DFQATT; CDR2 reads SNEGSKA (reference sequence).

The chain couples TRBV24-1 to TRBJ1-5; D is unresolved. The CDR3 consists of 14 residues. Trimming took off 3 bases at V and 15 bases at J, with 20 bases between the two ends. Germline V gene sequence: CDR1 KGHDR, CDR2 SFDVKD. CDR3 region: CATSDPIGLWSRHF. The CDR3 region has the DNA TGTGCCACCAGTGATCCAATTGGGTTATGGAGCCGGCATTTT.

The chain recombines TRBV7-2 with TRBJ1-5, with D possibly TRBD1 on 6 matching bases. V was trimmed by 4 bases and J by 0 bases, leaving 13 bases between them. This CDR3 has 16 amino acids. Per the germline V gene, CDR1 is SGHTA and CDR2 is FQGNSA. This CDR3 reads CASSSMVGASNQPQHF. The CDR3 DNA is TGTGCCAGCAGCTCGATGGTGGGGGCTAGCAATCAGCCCCAGCATTTT.

The chain joins TRBV12-3 or TRBV12-4 to TRBJ1-2; TRBD1 aligns across 9 bases. V dropped 6 bases and J dropped 4; count of bases not matched to a gene: 3. The CDR3 is 13 residues long. As DNA, the CDR3 is TGTGCCAGCAGGTTGACAGGGGGCTATGGCTACACCTTC. It specifies CASRLTGGYGYTF.

V and J are TRBV5-4 and TRBJ2-1; TRBD2 might be the D (5 bases). The CDR3 length is 15 residues. Trimming removed 1 base from V and 0 bases from J, with 8 bases in between. Per germline, CDR1 SGHNT and CDR2 YYREEE (reference sequence). In DNA form, the CDR3 reads TGTGCCAGCAGCTTGAGGAGGAGCTCCTACAATGAGCAGTTCTTC. Protein: CASSLRRSSYNEQFF. Filled out from reference TRBV5-4 and TRBJ2-1, the complete variable domain reads ETGVTQSPTHLIKTRGQQVTLRCSSQSGHNTVSWYQQALGQGPQFIFQYYREEENGRGNFPPRFSGLQFPNYSSELNVNALELDDSALYLCASSLRRSSYNEQFFGPGTRLTVL.

The genes are TRBV9 and TRBJ1-6; TRBD1 aligns across 7 bases. V gave up 3 bases and J gave up 7 bases; unmatched junction bases: 7. The CDR3 contains 15 residues. Germline V lookup: CDR1 SGDLS, CDR2 YYNGEE. The CDR3 DNA reads TGTGCCAGCAGCGCTGAGGACAGGACGAATTCACCCCTCCACTTT. Translated: CASSAEDRTNSPLHF.

The chain employs TRBV6-5 and TRBJ1-3; 7 positions agree with TRBD1. This CDR3 has 14 amino acids. J lost 7 bases, V lost 6 bases, and 9 bases had no gene match. Germline V gene data show CDR1 as MNHEY and CDR2 as SVGAGI. The CDR3 nucleotides read TGTGCCAGCAGCTTCCGACAGGGTTTTAACACCATATATTTT. As protein: CASSFRQGFNTIYF.

The chain carries TRBV9 and TRBJ1-3; no clear D. Germline-derived CDR1 and CDR2 are SGDLS and YYNGEE. CDR3 length: 13 amino acids. V was shortened by 5 bases and J by 2 bases, with 8 bases between the two germline ends. The CDR3 DNA reads TGTGCCAGCAGGGGCAGTCCTGGAAACACCATATATTTT. This gives the protein CASRGSPGNTIYF.

The chain joins TRBV5-5 to TRBJ1-5, with unresolved D. The germline V and J ends were trimmed by 3 bases and 9 bases, with 16 bases remaining between them. Germline lookup yields CDR1 SGHKS and CDR2 YYEKEE (reference sequence). The CDR3 loop spans 14 amino acids. CDR3 DNA: TGTGCCAGCAGCTCGGGTGTGTCTCTGGGGCCCCAGCATTTT. Protein: CASSSGVSLGPQHF.

The gene calls are TRBV5-6 and TRBJ2-5; D might be TRBD2 (5 bases). This CDR3 has 15 amino acids. Germline CDR1 is SGHDT and CDR2 is YYEEEE. Deletions cut 3 bases from V and 5 bases from J, with 17 bases between. The CDR3 bases are TGTGCCAGCAGCTCAAAACTAGTTTTAAGGGAGACCCAGTACTTC. As protein: CASSSKLVLRETQYF. Supplemented by reference TRBV5-6 and TRBJ2-5, the full variable domain reads DAGVTQSPTHLIKTRGQQVTLRCSPKSGHDTVSWYQQALGQGPQFIFQYYEEEERQRGNFPDRFSGHQFPNYSSELNVNALLLGDSALYLCASSSKLVLRETQYFGPGTRLLVL.

A few counts support this clone. This rearrangement joins TRBV5-6 to TRBJ1-1; the match to TRBD1 covers 9 bases. CDR3 length equals 14 residues. Trimming cost V 5 bases and J 10 bases; bases outside gene matches: 12. Germline CDR1 is SGHDT and CDR2 is YYEEEE. The CDR3 DNA reads as TGTGCCAGCAGGGACAGGGGTGCTTTTTGGGGAGCTTTCTTT. It translates to CASRDRGAFWGAFF.

This clone was found a few times. The chain employs TRBV7-2 and TRBJ2-2; D may be TRBD2 (6 bases). Trimming shortened V by 1 base and J by 6 bases, and 12 bases separated the two germline ends. The CDR3 totals 15 residues. CDR1 SGHTA and CDR2 FQGNSA come from the germline V gene. In DNA form, the CDR3 reads TGTGCCAGCAGCTTAGACGGGAGTGCGGCCGGGGAGCTGTTTTTT. It yields the protein CASSLDGSAAGELFF.

V is TRBV20-1 and J is TRBJ1-1; 10 bases match TRBD1. CDR3 length: 11 amino acids. V gave up 8 bases and J gave up 10 bases; unmatched junction bases: 7. From germline, CDR1 is DFQATT and CDR2 SNEGSKA (reference sequence). The CDR3 here is CSPGTGAGAFF. CDR3 sequence (DNA): TGCAGTCCCGGGACAGGGGCGGGAGCTTTCTTT.

This rearrangement joins TRBV7-2 to TRBJ2-1, with D unresolved. This CDR3 comprises 13 residues. Germline CDR1 SGHTA, CDR2 FQGNSA. The V gene lost 5 bases and the J gene lost 2 bases, with 7 bases spanning the gap. The CDR3 DNA reads as TGTGCCAGCAGCGTGAGTACCTACAATGAGCAGTTCTTC. Translated, it gives CASSVSTYNEQFF.

This clone was seen a single time. The rearrangement joins TRBV6-5 to TRBJ1-1; D may be TRBD1 (6 bases). The length of the CDR3 is 14 residues. V lost 4 bases and J lost 3, with 12 bases in between. Per germline, CDR1 MNHEY and CDR2 SVGAGI. The CDR3 DNA reads as TGTGCCAGCAGTTTCCAGGGGACGGACACTGAAGCTTTCTTT. Translation gives CASSFQGTDTEAFF.

The genes are TRBV7-2 and TRBJ2-3; 8 bases agree with TRBD1. Unmatched junction bases numbered 12, after V lost 4 bases and J lost 6 bases. The CDR3 covers 16 residues. The germline V gene encodes CDR1 SGHTA and CDR2 FQGNSA. The CDR3 reads CASSSRGTGLRDTQYF. The DNA of the CDR3 is TGTGCCAGCAGCTCCCGGGGGACAGGCCTAAGGGATACGCAGTATTTT.

This clone appeared a single time. The rearrangement uses TRBV5-1 and TRBJ2-2, with a weak D call TRBD1 (5 bases). This CDR3 has 16 residues. V was pared by 4 bases and J by 4 bases, with 17 bases between. CDR1 SGHRS and CDR2 YFSETQ come from the germline V gene. As DNA, the CDR3 is TGCGCCAGCAGCACGGGCGCCAGGGTTGGCACCGGGGAGCTGTTTTTT. Encoded protein: CASSTGARVGTGELFF.

The V and J genes are TRBV29-1 and TRBJ1-1, with 9 bases identical to TRBD1. V was pared by 4 bases and J by 6 bases, with 6 bases of the junction left unmatched. The CDR3 length is 13 residues. The germline V gene has CDR1 SQVTM and CDR2 ANQGSEA. CDR3 in DNA: TGCAGCGTTGCTCACAGGGGGCTTCCTGAAGCTTTCTTT. Protein sequence: CSVAHRGLPEAFF.

V is TRBV24-1 and J is TRBJ1-3; maybe TRBD1 (6 bases). Germline V gives CDR1 KGHDR, CDR2 SFDVKD. V shed 3 bases and J shed 4 bases, with 9 bases lying between them. CDR3 length equals 14 residues. CDR3: CATSDPGAGNTIYF. The CDR3 nucleotides read TGTGCCACCAGTGATCCAGGGGCGGGAAACACCATATATTTT.

The chain links TRBV19 to TRBJ2-1, with 13 bases lining up with TRBD2. The germline V gene encodes CDR1 LNHDA and CDR2 SQIVND (reference sequence). Trimming at V came to 5 bases and at J to 8 bases, leaving 6 bases not matched to a gene. CDR3 size: 15 residues. The CDR3 nucleotides read TGTGCCAGTAGTCTTAGGACTAGCGGGAGCTATGAGCAGTTCTTC. It codes for CASSLRTSGSYEQFF. Filled out from reference TRBV19 and TRBJ2-1, the complete variable domain reads DGGITQSPKYLFRKEGQNVTLSCEQNLNHDAMYWYRQDPGQGLRLIYYSQIVNDFQKGDIAEGYSVSREKKESFPLTVTSAQKNPTAFYLCASSLRTSGSYEQFFGPGTRLTVL.

This clone appeared once. This chain connects TRBV6-2 or TRBV6-3 to TRBJ1-3; a possible D gene is TRBD1 (6 bases). The CDR3 loop spans 17 amino acids. Trimming removed 4 bases from V and 0 bases from J, with 16 bases in between. Germline V gene sequence: CDR1 MNHEY, CDR2 SVGEGT. CDR3 residues: CASSFLTRDNSGNTIYF. The CDR3 DNA is TGTGCCAGCAGTTTTCTCACCCGGGACAACTCTGGAAACACCATATATTTT.

This clone was observed a single time. The rearrangement links TRBV27 to TRBJ2-5, with 8 bases lining up with TRBD2. The germline V gene has CDR1 MNHEY and CDR2 SMNVEV (reference sequence). With 4 bases clipped from V and 4 bases from J, the junction kept 11 bases outside the gene matches. This CDR3 is 16 amino acids long. CDR3 bases: TGTGCCAGCAGTTCCCAGCTGCCTCGGGGGGGAGAGACCCAGTACTTC. The encoded protein is CASSSQLPRGGETQYF.

V usage is TRBV5-1 and J usage is TRBJ2-6; TRBD2 matches 11 bases. The junction had 9 bases not matched to a gene; V was cut back by 5 bases and J by 2 bases. The CDR3 is 18 residues long. CDR1 is SGHRS and CDR2 is YFSETQ in the germline V gene. CDR3 sequence reads: CASSPFSGRVTGANVLTF. Here the CDR3 DNA reads TGCGCCAGCAGTCCATTTAGCGGGAGGGTCACTGGGGCCAACGTCCTGACTTTC. Looking up the rest from reference TRBV5-1 and TRBJ2-6 gives the full variable domain: KAGVTQTPRYLIKTRGQQVTLSCSPISGHRSVSWYQQTPGQGLQFLFEYFSETQRNKGNFPGRFSGRQFSNSRSEMNVSTLELGDSALYLCASSPFSGRVTGANVLTFGAGSRLTVL.

This clone was picked up one time. The chain combines TRBV5-6 with TRBJ2-3, with unresolved D. The CDR3 length is 13 residues. With 3 bases removed from V and 4 bases from J, the gap between germline ends came to 9 bases. Per the germline V gene, CDR1 is SGHDT and CDR2 is YYEEEE. The CDR3 reads CASSSRHADTQYF. For the CDR3, the DNA is TGTGCCAGCAGCTCGCGGCACGCAGATACGCAGTATTTT.

The gene calls are TRBV11-3 and TRBJ2-4; 7 bases match TRBD2. With V trimmed by 1 base and J by 0 bases, 3 bases remained unmatched. CDR3 length: 16 amino acids. Germline-derived CDR1 and CDR2 are SGHNT and YENEEA. DNA of the CDR3: TGTGCCAGCAGCTTAGGGGGGGGTAGAGCCAAAAACATTCAGTACTTC. It yields the protein CASSLGGGRAKNIQYF.